Listed below are T cell receptor beta chains from one sample, sequenced in a study of a mutant IDH1 vaccine in newly diagnosed glioma. Some clones are missing from TCRdb's copy, which holds only in-frame ones; the method was immunoSEQ multiplex PCR. The sample lists around 92,000 clones; about 83% were seen once. The sequenced sample was PBMCs, obtained from a glioma patient treated with radiotherapy, temozolomide or both. These receptors were taken from a woman in her fifties or sixties with glioma. CDR3s include the opening cysteine and the closing phenylalanine or tryptophan. Each record gives: CDR3 protein, CDR3 DNA, V gene, clone size, CDR3 length, J gene, D gene. The D gene is left open where the match is weak. Clone size appears in some rows only: once, few, many, or a class for an expanded clone.

CASSSGQGHEKLFF	TGTGCCAGCAGCTCGGGACAGGGACATGAAAAACTGTTTTTT	TRBV5-8	.	14	TRBJ1-4	TRBD1
CASSDRTKNEKLFF	TGTGCCAGCAGTGACCGTACAAAGAATGAAAAACTGTTTTTT	TRBV2	.	14	TRBJ1-4	.
CASSFQLNYGYTF	TGTGCCAGCAGTTTTCAACTAAACTATGGCTACACCTTC	TRBV27	.	13	TRBJ1-2	.
CASSQHQGVRTEAFF	TGTGCCAGCAGCCAGCATCAGGGGGTAAGAACTGAAGCTTTCTTT	TRBV7-2	.	15	TRBJ1-1	TRBD1
CASSEAAGLQPQHF	TGTGCCAGCAGTGAAGCGGCGGGTCTTCAGCCCCAGCATTTT	TRBV2	.	14	TRBJ1-5	.
CASSAVDYSGNTIYF	TGTGCCAGCAGCGCGGTCGACTACTCTGGAAACACCATATATTTT	TRBV5-6	.	15	TRBJ1-3	.
CATSRDRLRSPLHF	TGTGCCACCAGCAGAGACCGCTTGAGGTCACCCCTCCACTTT	TRBV15	.	14	TRBJ1-6	.
CASSHPAGGADTQYF	TGTGCCAGCAGCCACCCAGCGGGGGGCGCAGATACGCAGTATTTT	TRBV4-2	once	15	TRBJ2-3	TRBD2
CASSPLAGGRREQYF	TGTGCCAGCAGCCCACTAGCGGGGGGCCGGCGCGAGCAGTACTTC	TRBV7-9	.	15	TRBJ2-7	TRBD2
CASSRAGLSKNIQYF	TGTGCCAGCAGTCGGGCAGGTTTGTCCAAAAACATTCAGTACTTC	TRBV6-5	.	15	TRBJ2-4	.
CASSLDGTNEKLFF	TGTGCCAGCAGCTTGGATGGGACTAATGAAAAACTGTTTTTT	TRBV5-6	.	14	TRBJ1-4	.
CASSPLGYYGYTF	TGTGCCAGCAGCCCGTTAGGTTATTATGGCTACACCTTC	TRBV5-4	.	13	TRBJ1-2	.
CASSQGDTQYF	TGTGCCAGCAGCCAAGGGGATACGCAGTATTTT	TRBV14	.	11	TRBJ2-3	.
CASSLTGHQPQHF	TGTGCCAGCAGTTTAACGGGGCATCAGCCCCAGCATTTT	TRBV27	.	13	TRBJ1-5	.
CASAEGNRGNQPQHF	TGTGCCAGCGCCGAGGGTAATCGGGGCAATCAGCCCCAGCATTTT	TRBV6-5	.	15	TRBJ1-5	.
CASSIAPGQGGYTF	TGTGCCAGTAGTATAGCCCCCGGACAGGGGGGCTACACCTTC	TRBV19	.	14	TRBJ1-2	TRBD1
CASSPGQGWYTIYF	TGTGCCAGTAGCCCGGGACAGGGGTGGTACACCATATATTTT	TRBV19	once	14	TRBJ1-3	TRBD1
CASSDRGLGGYTF	TGTGCCAGCAGCGACAGGGGGCTAGGGGGCTACACCTTC	TRBV5-6	.	13	TRBJ1-2	TRBD1
CASSEARTGVNQPQHF	TGTGCCAGCAGTGAAGCTCGGACAGGCGTCAATCAGCCCCAGCATTTT	TRBV6-1	.	16	TRBJ1-5	TRBD1
CASSVGTGAYEQYF	TGTGCCAGCAGTGTGGGGACAGGGGCATACGAGCAGTACTTC	TRBV2	.	14	TRBJ2-7	TRBD1
CASSGQTGGLHLNTEAFF	TGTGCCAGCAGTGGCCAGACAGGGGGACTTCACCTTAACACTGAAGCTTTCTTT	TRBV6-1	few	18	TRBJ1-1	TRBD1
CASSGQGNGYTF	TGTGCCAGTAGCGGACAGGGGAATGGCTACACCTTC	TRBV19	few	12	TRBJ1-2	TRBD1